The rows below give T cell receptor beta chains drawn from one sample of a study of cytomegalovirus exposure and HLA in healthy donors. Sequencing was performed with immunoSEQ multiplex PCR; in TCRdb, only in-frame clones are kept and a portion is missing. Here the sample spans 75,000 to 100,000 clones, around 70% being singletons. The sample consisted of PBMCs. The receptors derive from a female donor in good health and CMV-seronegative. Each CDR3 is given with its conserved first and last residue. Fields, in order: J gene, CDR3 length, V gene, clone size, D gene, CDR3 DNA, CDR3 protein. A D gene is named only where the DNA matches it firmly. Clone size appears in some rows only: once, few, many, or a class for an expanded clone.

J gene: TRBJ1-3
CDR3 length: 16
V gene: TRBV19
clone size: -
D gene: -
CDR3 DNA: TGTGCCAGTAGTATCGGGGGGGCTTACTCTGGAAACACCATATATTTT
CDR3 protein: CASSIGGAYSGNTIYF

J gene: TRBJ1-4
CDR3 length: 13
V gene: TRBV5-4
clone size: -
D gene: -
CDR3 DNA: TGTGCCAGCAGCTTACAGCGGGAGGAAAAACTGTTTTTT
CDR3 protein: CASSLQREEKLFF

J gene: TRBJ2-1
CDR3 length: 14
V gene: TRBV28
clone size: -
D gene: TRBD1
CDR3 DNA: TGTGCCAGCAGAAAACAGGGGGTATACAATGAGCAGTTCTTC
CDR3 protein: CASRKQGVYNEQFF

J gene: TRBJ1-1
CDR3 length: 14
V gene: TRBV10-3
clone size: few
D gene: -
CDR3 DNA: TGTGCCATCAGTGGGGGCAGGGAGAACACTGAAGCTTTCTTT
CDR3 protein: CAISGGRENTEAFF

J gene: TRBJ2-7
CDR3 length: 12
V gene: TRBV2
clone size: -
D gene: TRBD1
CDR3 DNA: TGTGCCAGCAGTACAGGGGATCTGGCTAGGTTCTTC
CDR3 protein: CASSTGDLARFF

J gene: TRBJ1-1
CDR3 length: 13
V gene: TRBV6-1
clone size: once
D gene: TRBD1
CDR3 DNA: TGTGCCAGCAGTCTAGGGGGCCCGACTGAAGCTTTCTTT
CDR3 protein: CASSLGGPTEAFF

J gene: TRBJ1-1
CDR3 length: 13
V gene: TRBV7-9
clone size: -
D gene: -
CDR3 DNA: TGTGCCAGCAGCTTAAGCCTGAACACTGAAGCTTTCTTT
CDR3 protein: CASSLSLNTEAFF

J gene: TRBJ2-3
CDR3 length: 15
V gene: TRBV6-1
clone size: medium-sized
D gene: -
CDR3 DNA: TGTGCCAGCAGTGGGGTACAGGGTTCCACAGATACGCAGTATTTT
CDR3 protein: CASSGVQGSTDTQYF

J gene: TRBJ2-2
CDR3 length: 14
V gene: TRBV6-4
clone size: -
D gene: -
CDR3 DNA: TGTGCCAGCAAATCTGACAGCTACACCGGGGAGCTGTTTTTT
CDR3 protein: CASKSDSYTGELFF

J gene: TRBJ2-1
CDR3 length: 18
V gene: TRBV10-3
clone size: -
D gene: TRBD2
CDR3 DNA: TGTGCCATCAGTGAACAAGCGGGAGGCCCCAGCTCCTACAATGAGCAGTTCTTC
CDR3 protein: CAISEQAGGPSSYNEQFF

J gene: TRBJ2-7
CDR3 length: 15
V gene: TRBV7-2
clone size: -
D gene: -
CDR3 DNA: TGTGCCAGCAGCCCCGCCCAGGGAGGTACGTACGAGCAGTACTTC
CDR3 protein: CASSPAQGGTYEQYF